The source of this TCR beta chain is a study of identical twins. This clonotype was seen at least ten times. MiXCR was run by TCRdb on the 5' RACE reads, yielding one entry per CDR3 protein. The top ten hold 1.5% to 2% of the sample, which has roughly 710,000 distinct CDR3 sequences, 5.5% to 6.5% seen once. Source material: naive T cells sorted from blood. The source is a young man in good health.

In DNA, the CDR3 is TGTGCCAGCAGTAGGGGGGGGAAGGACGAAAAACTGTTTTTT. It codes for CASSRGGKDEKLFF. The chain recombines TRBV28 with TRBJ1-4; tentatively, D is TRBD1 (6 bases). V was clipped by 5 bases and J by 8 bases, with 15 bases between them. CDR3 length: 14 residues. Germline CDR1 and CDR2: MDHEN and SYDVKM.